What follows are 9 T cell receptor beta chains derived from one specimen sequenced in a study of T cell changes during pregnancy in multiple sclerosis. Only in-frame clones appear in the TCRdb table, and some are missing; sequencing was by immunoSEQ multiplex PCR. Here the sample spans around 57,000 clones, 89% being singletons. The sample here was peripheral blood, taken in the first trimester of pregnancy. Every receptor here comes from a female donor with multiple sclerosis, enrolled in a pregnancy study.

The chain uses TRBV27 and TRBJ2-5; 14 nucleotides match TRBD2. The CDR3 has 15 amino acids. Germline V gene data show CDR1 as MNHEY and CDR2 as SMNVEV (reference sequence). J gave up 5 bases and V 9 bases, and 8 bases lay outside the gene matches. CDR3 DNA: TGTGCCAGTAGCCTGGGACTAGCGGGGGTGGAGACCCAGTACTTC. Protein product: CASSLGLAGVETQYF.

The count of this clone is one. This rearrangement joins TRBV7-9 to TRBJ2-7, with 8 bases fitting TRBD1. The CDR3 extends over 15 amino acids. CDR1 and CDR2 from the germline V gene are SEHNR and FQNEAQ (reference sequence). The junction had 7 bases not matched to a gene; V was cut back by 4 bases and J by 2 bases. Here the CDR3 reads CASSSRDRQTYEQYF. CDR3 bases: TGTGCCAGCAGCTCCCGGGACAGGCAGACCTACGAGCAGTACTTC.

This clone was seen more than once but under ten times. The genes are TRBV6-4 and TRBJ1-5, with D tentatively TRBD1 (5 bases). The CDR3 totals 14 residues. Germline V lookup: CDR1 MRHNA, CDR2 SNTAGT. V dropped 3 bases and J dropped 0 bases, with 6 bases sitting between them. The CDR3 DNA sequence: TGTGCCAGCAGTGAGGGGCTTAGCAATCAGCCCCAGCATTTT. Residues: CASSEGLSNQPQHF.

The chain joins TRBV29-1 to TRBJ1-2, with D unclear. This CDR3 is built from 13 residues. The V end lost 0 bases, the J end lost 7 bases, and 12 bases lay between the germline ends. Germline lookup yields CDR1 SQVTM and CDR2 ANQGSEA. The CDR3 spells CSVEDLTRGGYTF. The CDR3 bases are TGCAGCGTTGAAGATCTTACCCGGGGTGGCTACACCTTC.

The chain links TRBV14 to TRBJ2-3; 7 bases are shared with TRBD2. Germline assignment: CDR1 SGHDN and CDR2 FVKESK. The length of the CDR3 is 15 residues. J gave up 8 bases and V 3 bases, and 11 bases lay outside the gene matches. CDR3 DNA: TGTGCCAGCAGCCATTACGGGGCCAGGGAGGGTACGCAGTATTTT. The encoded protein is CASSHYGAREGTQYF.

The chain recombines TRBV6-5 with TRBJ1-1; TRBD1 matches at 12 bases. V dropped 6 bases and J dropped 5; count of bases not matched to a gene: 7. CDR1 is MNHEY, CDR2 SVGAGI, per germline. CDR3 length equals 15 residues. The CDR3 loop reads CASRAGQGAHTEAFF. CDR3 coding DNA: TGTGCCAGCAGGGCGGGACAGGGGGCGCATACTGAAGCTTTCTTT.

The chain links TRBV19 to TRBJ2-3, with a weak D call TRBD1 (6 bases). Between the trimmed V and J ends, which lost 4 bases and 0 bases, there was a span of 11 bases. CDR1 is LNHDA and CDR2 is SQIVND in the germline V gene (reference sequence). The length of the CDR3 is 15 residues. The DNA for the CDR3 is TGTGCCAGTAGTACAAGGACAGTGAGCACAGATACGCAGTATTTT. This encodes CASSTRTVSTDTQYF.

V usage is TRBV2 and J usage is TRBJ2-5; D might be TRBD2 (7 bases). The CDR3 sequence is 13 residues long. V lost 4 bases to trimming and J lost 7 bases, with 13 bases between them. Germline CDR1 reads SNHLY; CDR2 reads FYNNEI. CDR3 nucleotide sequence: TGTGCCAGCAGTGTGGGGGAGGGGGGGACCCAGTACTTC. It codes for CASSVGEGGTQYF.

The V gene is TRBV5-1, the J gene TRBJ1-1; D remains unclear. V lost 2 bases, J lost 5 bases, and 22 bases lay in between. CDR1 is SGHRS and CDR2 is YFSETQ in the germline V gene. The CDR3 spans 17 residues. Here the CDR3 reads CASSLAIWRAELTEAFF. The CDR3, as DNA: TGCGCCAGCAGCTTAGCCATATGGCGTGCGGAGTTGACTGAAGCTTTCTTT. Using reference TRBV5-1 and TRBJ1-1 for the parts outside the CDR3, the full variable domain is KAGVTQTPRYLIKTRGQQVTLSCSPISGHRSVSWYQQTPGQGLQFLFEYFSETQRNKGNFPGRFSGRQFSNSRSEMNVSTLELGDSALYLCASSLAIWRAELTEAFFGQGTRLTVV.